This T cell receptor beta chain is from a study of blood T cell repertoires in COVID-19. Clones were read by immunoSEQ multiplex PCR, and TCRdb kept only the in-frame ones, dropping some. The sample shows roughly 250,000 clones, about nine tenths of them seen only once. CDR3 length: 12 residues. Germline V gene lookup returns CDR1 SNHLY and CDR2 FYNNEI. V was cut by 7 bases and J by 5 bases, with 9 bases left in between. Sample: PBMCs or T cells enriched from blood (not recorded which). The V and J genes are TRBV2 and TRBJ1-5; no reliable D call. The receptor was isolated from a woman under 40 with acute COVID-19. The CDR3 DNA is TGTGCCAGCACTACCGATGATCAGCCCCAGCATTTT. Its translation is CASTTDDQPQHF.